This record looks at one TCR beta chain sequence and its context. Its antigen is undetermined. Treatment defined: roughly 19 received Ad26.COV2.S at low or high dose, single or two shots; roughly five received placebo; per-sample allocation not given. Vaccine and placebo recipients were sampled on day 63 after the first injection. The sample came from a Boston adult aged 18-55 years. The record originates from a study of Ad26.COV2.S vaccination and SARS-CoV-2 variants. Across the study: Ad26.COV2.S given intramuscularly, once or twice 56 days apart. General observations from the study: CD8+ and CD4+ T cells specific for spike reportedly responded with substantial breadth after vaccination.

This CDR3 is built from 14 residues. Trimming took 1 base from V and 3 from J, leaving 11 bases between them. Germline loops: CDR1 SGHNT, CDR2 YYREEE (reference sequence). Sequencing was performed with immunoSEQ multiplex PCR; in TCRdb, only in-frame clones are kept and a portion is missing. The table includes 380,000 or so clones, 70% to 90% detected once. The starting material was peripheral blood, obtained in a trial of Ad26.COV2.S vaccine versus placebo. The chain employs TRBV5-4 and TRBJ2-7; D possibly corresponds to TRBD2 (6 bases). The receptor's source is a person between 18 and 65 years old who received the Ad26.COV2.S COVID-19 vaccine or a placebo. The CDR3 nucleotides read TGTGCCAGCAGCTTGATGGAGGGAGACTACGAGCAGTACTTC. Residues: CASSLMEGDYEQYF.